These 20 T cell receptor beta chains share one sample of origin, sequenced in a study of T cell responses to AZD1222 COVID-19 vaccine. Data came from immunoSEQ multiplex PCR; TCRdb stores just in-frame clones and leaves some out. The data hold fewer than 250,000 clones, with roughly 91% observed a single time. The sample in question was peripheral blood, obtained on day 0 of MenACWY control vaccination. These receptors were taken from an adult in good health.

V and J are TRBV30 and TRBJ1-1, with D maybe TRBD1 (5 bases). The CDR3 totals 15 residues. V was pared by 4 bases and J by 11 bases, with 26 bases between. Germline-derived CDR1 and CDR2 are GTSNPN and SVGIG (reference sequence). CDR3 loop: CAWNGGVRGWEVAFF. Here the CDR3 DNA reads TGTGCCTGGAATGGGGGGGTGAGGGGCTGGGAGGTTGCTTTCTTT.

V usage is TRBV4-2 and J usage is TRBJ1-6, with no clear D. Looked up from germline, CDR1 is LGHNA and CDR2 is YNFKEQ. The germline V and J ends were trimmed by 1 base and 0 bases, with 7 bases remaining between them. CDR3 size: 16 residues. The CDR3 coding sequence is TGTGCCAGCAGCCAAGGACTAAGCTCCTATAATTCACCCCTCCACTTT. Translation: CASSQGLSSYNSPLHF.

V and J are TRBV4-1 and TRBJ1-3, with a tentative D call TRBD1 (6 bases). Looked up from germline, CDR1 is MGHRA and CDR2 is YSYEKL. V was shortened by 5 bases and J by 4 bases, with 18 bases between the two germline ends. The CDR3 extends over 16 amino acids. The CDR3 is CASSGGPGLEGNTIYF. In DNA form, the CDR3 reads TGCGCCAGCAGCGGGGGGCCGGGTCTAGAAGGAAACACCATATATTTT.

The chain employs TRBV5-6 and TRBJ1-5; D gene uncertain. There are 13 residues in the CDR3. Germline CDR1 SGHDT, CDR2 YYEEEE. V was shortened by 2 bases and J by 5 bases, with 8 bases between the two germline ends. CDR3 coding DNA: TGTGCCAGCAGCTTATATACCCATCAGCCCCAGCATTTT. It encodes CASSLYTHQPQHF.

CDR3 in DNA: TGCGCCAGCAGCCTCCATCTTCGGAGAGGGAACACTGAAGCTTTCTTT. This sequence encodes CASSLHLRRGNTEAFF. The chain combines TRBV4-1 with TRBJ1-1; the D is unclear. The V end was cut by 4 bases, the J end by 1 base, with 16 bases between. From germline, CDR1 is MGHRA and CDR2 YSYEKL. The CDR3 consists of 16 residues.

This chain connects TRBV4-1 to TRBJ1-6, with 9 bases fitting TRBD1. Trimming at V came to 0 bases and at J to 9 bases, leaving 3 bases not matched to a gene. Germline lookup yields CDR1 MGHRA and CDR2 YSYEKL. The CDR3 extends over 15 amino acids. CDR3 region: CASSQEGQGSSPLHF. The CDR3, as DNA: TGCGCCAGCAGCCAAGAGGGACAGGGCAGTTCACCCCTCCACTTT.

The V call is TRBV7-9, the J call TRBJ2-3, with TRBD2 matching over 12 bases. The CDR3 length is 16 residues. The junction had 1 base not matched to a gene; V was cut back by 2 bases and J by 1 base. From germline, CDR1 is SEHNR and CDR2 FQNEAQ (reference sequence). The CDR3 nucleotides read TGTGCCAGCAGCTTACTAGCGGGGGGGCGCACAGATACGCAGTATTTT. It codes for CASSLLAGGRTDTQYF.

The gene calls are TRBV19 and TRBJ1-1; no clear D gene. The ends were cut back, 2 bases at V and 0 bases at J, with 7 bases in the middle. The CDR3 is made up of 14 amino acids. Germline CDR1 LNHDA, CDR2 SQIVND (reference sequence). The CDR3 nucleotides read TGTGCCAGTAGTATACAGAACATGAACACTGAAGCTTTCTTT. Translated, it gives CASSIQNMNTEAFF.

The chain combines TRBV28 with TRBJ2-5; a weak D match, TRBD2 (6 bases). The CDR3 has 16 residues. V lost 4 bases, J lost 2 bases, and 17 bases lay in between. Germline V gene data show CDR1 as MDHEN and CDR2 as SYDVKM. The CDR3 region is CASSSFLKSGQETQYF. The CDR3 coding sequence is TGTGCCAGCAGTTCCTTTCTGAAGAGCGGGCAAGAGACCCAGTACTTC.

The rearrangement uses TRBV10-3 and TRBJ1-6; 7 nucleotides match TRBD1. V dropped 0 bases and J dropped 10; count of bases not matched to a gene: 6. The CDR3 is 15 amino acids. CDR1 ENHRY and CDR2 SYGVKD come from the germline V gene. The CDR3 protein is CAISESGDSGSPLHF. The DNA of the CDR3 is TGTGCCATCAGTGAGTCGGGGGACAGTGGCTCACCCCTCCACTTT.

J is TRBJ1-4 and V is TRBV7-2; weak D call: TRBD1 (6 bases). Per germline, CDR1 SGHTA and CDR2 FQGNSA. The CDR3 extends over 15 amino acids. V was pared by 5 bases and J by 5 bases, with 15 bases between. DNA for the CDR3: TGTGCCAGCAGCGCGCAAGGACAGATAAATGAAAAACTGTTTTTT. Amino acid sequence: CASSAQGQINEKLFF.

The rearrangement links TRBV12-3 or TRBV12-4 to TRBJ2-5, with D perhaps TRBD2 (6 bases). The CDR3 contains 12 residues. V gave up 6 bases and J gave up 5 bases, with 10 bases separating them. CDR3 bases: TGTGCCAGCAGCGGGGGAACCGAGACCCAGTACTTC. Its translation: CASSGGTETQYF.

The chain is built from TRBV6-5 and TRBJ1-1, with a tentative D call TRBD1 (5 bases). Trimming cost V 2 bases and J 1 base, with 8 bases left between them. The CDR3 runs 14 residues. Germline V CDR1 and CDR2: MNHEY, SVGAGI. CDR3: CASSYNGANTEAFF. In DNA, the CDR3 is TGTGCCAGCAGTTACAACGGGGCGAACACTGAAGCTTTCTTT.

This clone appeared a single time. V is TRBV28 and J is TRBJ1-1, with 7 bases that match TRBD1. Per the germline V gene, CDR1 is MDHEN and CDR2 is SYDVKM. Unmatched junction bases numbered 16, after V lost 8 bases and J lost 1 base. This CDR3 region has 17 residues. CDR3 sequence reads: CASVEGGAGAENTEAFF. Here the CDR3 DNA reads TGTGCCAGCGTGGAAGGGGGCGCGGGGGCCGAGAACACTGAAGCTTTCTTT.

This clone was counted once. The gene calls are TRBV7-2 and TRBJ2-3; D remains unclear. The CDR3 totals 13 residues. Germline values: CDR1 SGHTA, CDR2 FQGNSA. With 3 bases removed from V and 0 bases from J, the gap between germline ends came to 4 bases. For the CDR3, the DNA is TGTGCCAGCAGCTTCTCTAGCACAGATACGCAGTATTTT. Amino acid sequence: CASSFSSTDTQYF.

The V call is TRBV9, the J call TRBJ1-1; 12 nucleotides line up with TRBD1. Germline V gene sequence: CDR1 SGDLS, CDR2 YYNGEE. The CDR3 length is 17 residues. The J segment lost 0 bases and the V segment lost 9 bases, leaving 12 bases of the junction unmatched. CDR3 sequence reads: CANIWDRGRRMNTEAFF. In nucleotides, the CDR3 is TGTGCCAATATCTGGGACAGGGGGCGGAGGATGAACACTGAAGCTTTCTTT.

The chain joins TRBV7-3 to TRBJ2-2; 14 bases are a match to TRBD2. V lost 4 bases, J lost 5 bases, and 9 bases stayed unmatched. Germline V gene lookup returns CDR1 SGHTA and CDR2 FQGTGA. The CDR3 has 18 residues. CDR3 loop: CASSSGGLAGGLTGELFF. CDR3 sequence (DNA): TGTGCCAGCAGCTCCGGTGGACTAGCGGGGGGTTTAACCGGGGAGCTGTTTTTT.

This clone was seen a handful of times. The J gene is TRBJ1-1, the V gene TRBV29-1, with D uncertain. Trimming removed 7 bases from V and 1 base from J, with 10 bases in between. The CDR3 runs 12 residues. Germline V CDR1 and CDR2: SQVTM, ANQGSEA. CDR3 amino acids: CSAFRQNTEAFF. The CDR3 DNA sequence: TGCAGCGCCTTCCGACAGAACACTGAAGCTTTCTTT.

J is TRBJ1-1 and V is TRBV15, with D possibly TRBD1 on 6 matching bases. V was shortened by 2 bases and J by 1 base, with 11 bases between the two germline ends. Germline loops: CDR1 LNHNV, CDR2 YYDKDF (reference sequence). The CDR3 has 15 residues. CDR3 residues: CATSRSYRENTEAFF. The CDR3 DNA reads as TGTGCCACCAGCAGATCCTACAGGGAGAACACTGAAGCTTTCTTT. Using reference TRBV15 and TRBJ1-1 for the parts outside the CDR3, the full variable domain is DAMVIQNPRYQVTQFGKPVTLSCSQTLNHNVMYWYQQKSSQAPKLLFHYYDKDFNNEADTPDNFQSRRPNTSFCFLDIRSPGLGDTAMYLCATSRSYRENTEAFFGQGTRLTVV.

In DNA form, the CDR3 reads TGTGCCAGTAGTATGGACAGGGGAGACAACGTCCTGACTTTC. As protein: CASSMDRGDNVLTF. The chain has TRBV19 and TRBJ2-6; the match to TRBD1 covers 9 bases. The germline V gene encodes CDR1 LNHDA and CDR2 SQIVND (reference sequence). This CDR3 spans 14 amino acids. The trim removed 3 bases at V and 9 bases at J, leaving 3 bases unmatched. Using reference TRBV19 and TRBJ2-6 for the parts outside the CDR3, the full variable domain is DGGITQSPKYLFRKEGQNVTLSCEQNLNHDAMYWYRQDPGQGLRLIYYSQIVNDFQKGDIAEGYSVSREKKESFPLTVTSAQKNPTAFYLCASSMDRGDNVLTFGAGSRLTVL.